The entry that follows covers one TCR beta chain sequence. This record belongs to a study of blood T cell repertoires in COVID-19. As for the study in general: Sources were T cells, B-cell-depleted T cells, or PBMCs; the material itself was cDNA or gDNA.

Seattle researchers signed up patients amid active infection and tracked them longitudinally. This CDR3 is built from 13 residues. CDR1 is LGHDT, CDR2 YNNKEL, per germline (reference sequence). The V end was cut by 1 base, the J end by 0 bases, with 3 bases between. This table comes from immunoSEQ multiplex PCR, and its TCRdb copy is limited to in-frame clones, with some not included. Of 180,000 or so clones in the sample, roughly 79% were seen once. This chain joins TRBV3-1 (or the pseudogene TRBV3-2) and TRBJ1-1; D is unresolved. The sample was peripheral blood. The clonotype was recovered from a woman aged 35 to 49 with COVID-19, enrolled during active disease. For the CDR3, the DNA is TGTGCCAGCAGCCAAGTCATGAACACTGAAGCTTTCTTT. The encoded protein is CASSQVMNTEAFF.